Listed here is a single T cell receptor beta chain. Several immunoSEQ plates received, in even portions, the genomic DNA of each subset. Data came from immunoSEQ multiplex PCR; TCRdb stores just in-frame clones and leaves some out. This sample has 1,100,000 or so clones, with around 82% found just once. These data belong to a study of shared clonotypes between healthy human individuals. V shed 9 bases and J shed 5 bases, with 10 bases lying between them. Germline V gives CDR1 LNHDA, CDR2 SQIVND (reference sequence). The CDR3 runs to 11 residues. The TCR originated in a man between 18 and 29 years old in good health. Some clones in this sample may be carry-over from other donors' samples. This chain joins TRBV19 and TRBJ1-2; TRBD1 might be the D (6 bases). What was sequenced was memory CD4+ T cells from PBMCs. The subset is: CD45RA-negative fraction. The CDR3 DNA is TGTGCCAGCAATAGGGGGTATGGCTACACCTTC. This gives the protein CASNRGYGYTF.